This TCR beta chain derives from a study of shared clonotypes between healthy human individuals. The assay was immunoSEQ multiplex PCR, and TCRdb's table has in-frame clones only and misses some. There are 1,100,000 or so clones in the sample; around 78% occur only once, and approximately 0.5% lies in the top ten. V dropped 5 bases and J dropped 3; count of bases not matched to a gene: 16. The CDR3 is 18 residues long. Germline V CDR1 and CDR2: SGHNT, YYREEE (reference sequence). V and J are TRBV5-4 and TRBJ2-4; TRBD2 matches at 8 bases. This sequence originates from a man younger than 35 in good health. Some clones in this sample may be carry-over from other donors' samples. Sequenced: memory CD4+ T cells from PBMCs. Subset indicated: CD45RA-negative fraction. Here the CDR3 reads CASSSGTGGEVGKNIQYF. As DNA, the CDR3 is TGTGCCAGCAGTTCCGGGACGGGGGGGGAAGTTGGCAAAAACATTCAGTACTTC.